This paragraph covers one T cell receptor beta chain sequence. Its antigen is unknown. Treatment meaning: 10-day PBMC culture with coronavirus spike peptide pools or control peptides (ViraFEST assay). These data originate in a study of vaccination and CD4 T cells after COVID-19. Cultured CD4+ T cells had their DNA profiled by the Oncomine TCR Beta short-read assay. MiXCR, applied by TCRdb to the PCR reads, yields one record per CDR3 protein. The table records 15,000 to 20,000 distinct CDR3 sequences, approximately 31% of them present only once. There are 14 residues in the CDR3. Germline V gene sequence: CDR1 MGHDK, CDR2 SYGVNS. With V trimmed by 6 bases and J by 1 base, 2 bases remained unmatched.

The sequenced sample was cultured CD4+ T cells from blood. This receptor was taken from a human donor with COVID-19. The rearrangement links TRBV25-1 to TRBJ2-2; TRBD1 matches 7 bases. CDR3 DNA: TGTGCCAGCAGAAGACAGGGGAACACCGGGGAGCTGTTTTTT. It codes for CASRRQGNTGELFF.